Listed below are T cell receptor beta chains from one sample, sequenced in a study of cytomegalovirus exposure and HLA in healthy donors. TCRdb keeps only in-frame clones here, not all; method: immunoSEQ multiplex PCR. This table has about 180,000 clones, 76% appearing once. The sample comprised PBMCs. The receptor set was obtained from a man aged 18 to 29 in good health and CMV-seronegative. Both conserved end residues are part of each CDR3. A D gene is named only where the DNA matches it firmly. A clone size is listed for some rows: how often the clone was seen (once, few, many), or a class if it is expanded.

V gene	J gene	D gene	clone size	CDR3 protein	CDR3 DNA
TRBV15	TRBJ1-2	TRBD1	-	CATSRDTGTGGDSGYTF	TGTGCCACCAGCAGAGATACTGGGACAGGGGGGGATAGCGGCTACACCTTC
TRBV6-1	TRBJ1-6	TRBD1	-	CASTEGARNNSPLHF	TGTGCCAGCACGGAGGGGGCGCGAAACAATTCACCCCTCCACTTT
TRBV9	TRBJ1-1	-	-	CASSVVGGGMPEAFF	TGTGCCAGCAGCGTAGTTGGGGGGGGGATGCCTGAAGCTTTCTTT
TRBV27	TRBJ1-1	TRBD1	-	CASSFVRGMTEAFF	TGTGCCAGCAGTTTCGTCAGGGGGATGACTGAAGCTTTCTTT
TRBV5-1	TRBJ2-3	TRBD2	-	CASSQQVSGVTDTQYF	TGCGCCAGCAGCCAACAGGTTAGCGGGGTCACAGATACGCAGTATTTT
TRBV28	TRBJ1-5	-	-	CASSLGPSNQPQHF	TGTGCCAGCAGTTTAGGGCCTAGCAATCAGCCCCAGCATTTT
TRBV6-6	TRBJ2-7	-	-	CASSPSDRISTYEQYF	TGTGCCAGCAGTCCCTCCGACAGGATTTCAACCTACGAGCAGTACTTC
TRBV30	TRBJ1-2	TRBD1	few	CAWTAGTGGVYGYTF	TGTGCCTGGACTGCCGGGACAGGGGGCGTCTATGGCTACACCTTC
TRBV6-5	TRBJ2-7	-	-	CASSRDLSSYEQYF	TGTGCCAGCAGTAGGGACTTAAGCTCCTACGAGCAGTACTTC
TRBV6-1	TRBJ2-1	TRBD2	few	CASSQGLAGNNEQFF	TGTGCCAGCAGTCAAGGACTAGCGGGAAACAATGAGCAGTTCTTC
TRBV5-1	TRBJ2-3	-	-	CASSLVTVSTDTQYF	TGCGCCAGCAGCTTGGTGACAGTTTCCACAGATACGCAGTATTTT
TRBV19	TRBJ2-6	TRBD2	-	CASTGLAGPSGANVLTF	TGTGCCAGTACGGGACTAGCGGGACCATCTGGGGCCAACGTCCTGACTTTC
TRBV4-1	TRBJ1-2	-	-	CASSQDEGANYGYTF	TGCGCCAGCAGCCAAGATGAGGGGGCTAACTATGGCTACACCTTC
TRBV21-1	TRBJ2-5	-	few	CASGGGPQETQYF	TGTGCCAGCGGCGGGGGGCCCCAAGAGACCCAGTACTTC
TRBV4-1	TRBJ1-1	-	-	CASSQDSTEAFF	TGCGCCAGCAGCCAAGATAGCACTGAAGCTTTCTTT
TRBV5-1	TRBJ2-7	-	-	CASSSRGGGLYEQYF	TGCGCCAGCAGCTCCCGAGGGGGGGGGCTCTACGAGCAGTACTTC
TRBV5-1	TRBJ1-1	TRBD1	-	CASSPGQGAAEAFF	TGCGCCAGCAGCCCTGGACAGGGGGCTGCTGAAGCTTTCTTT
TRBV5-4	TRBJ1-4	-	-	CASSTGGPDPNEKLFF	TGTGCCAGCAGCACCGGAGGTCCAGATCCTAATGAAAAACTGTTTTTT
TRBV6-1	TRBJ1-2	TRBD1	-	CASSENLGTGGKFHTF	TGTGCCAGCAGTGAAAACTTAGGGACAGGGGGCAAGTTTCACACCTTC
TRBV6-6	TRBJ1-5	TRBD1	-	CASSHRQGSQPQHF	TGTGCCAGCAGTCACCGACAGGGGAGTCAGCCCCAGCATTTT
TRBV28	TRBJ1-1	TRBD1	-	CASSRQGSWTEAFF	TGTGCCAGCAGCCGACAGGGGAGTTGGACTGAAGCTTTCTTT
TRBV28	TRBJ2-5	-	-	CAHRTRNQETQYF	TGTGCCCACCGGACAAGGAATCAAGAGACCCAGTACTTC
TRBV7-8	TRBJ2-6	-	once	CASTVAGANVLTF	TGTGCCAGCACCGTCGCTGGGGCCAACGTCCTGACTTTC
TRBV2	TRBJ1-5	-	-	CASSDPGISTQHF	TGTGCCAGCAGTGACCCGGGGATCAGCACCCAGCATTTT
TRBV30	TRBJ2-7	TRBD1	-	CAWSLGTGRYEQYF	TGTGCCTGGAGTCTCGGGACAGGCCGGTACGAGCAGTACTTC
TRBV7-9	TRBJ2-7	TRBD1	-	CASSLGQGDLYEQYF	TGTGCCAGCAGCTTAGGGCAGGGGGACCTCTACGAGCAGTACTTC
TRBV7-6	TRBJ2-3	TRBD2	-	CASSLERGDEDTQYF	TGTGCCAGCAGCTTAGAACGGGGGGACGAAGATACGCAGTATTTT
TRBV30	TRBJ2-7	TRBD1	-	CAWTRDRQPGEQYF	TGTGCCTGGACCCGGGACAGGCAGCCAGGCGAGCAGTACTTC
TRBV7-8	TRBJ1-2	-	-	CASSSGGGQYYGYTF	TGTGCCAGCAGCTCCGGAGGCGGACAGTACTATGGCTACACCTTC
TRBV5-1	TRBJ1-2	-	-	CASSVSRGETYGYTF	TGCGCCAGCAGCGTTTCACGGGGTGAAACATATGGCTACACCTTC
TRBV6-5	TRBJ1-1	-	few	CASGQGTEAFF	TGTGCCAGCGGCCAGGGGACTGAAGCTTTCTTT
TRBV9	TRBJ2-7	-	-	CASTRGDRPYEQYF	TGTGCCAGCACCAGGGGGGACAGACCCTACGAGCAGTACTTC
TRBV6-1	TRBJ2-5	TRBD2	-	CASSDWVREGETQYF	TGTGCCAGCAGTGATTGGGTCCGGGAGGGTGAGACCCAGTACTTC
TRBV5-1	TRBJ2-7	TRBD1	-	CASSTTDRANFYEQYF	TGCGCCAGCAGTACTACCGACAGGGCGAATTTCTACGAGCAGTACTTC
TRBV27	TRBJ2-1	-	few	CASSRRGLLNEQFF	TGTGCCAGCAGTCGAAGGGGGTTACTCAATGAGCAGTTCTTC
TRBV7-9	TRBJ1-4	TRBD1	-	CASSFARTGGDEKLFF	TGTGCCAGCAGCTTCGCTCGGACAGGGGGAGATGAAAAACTGTTTTTT